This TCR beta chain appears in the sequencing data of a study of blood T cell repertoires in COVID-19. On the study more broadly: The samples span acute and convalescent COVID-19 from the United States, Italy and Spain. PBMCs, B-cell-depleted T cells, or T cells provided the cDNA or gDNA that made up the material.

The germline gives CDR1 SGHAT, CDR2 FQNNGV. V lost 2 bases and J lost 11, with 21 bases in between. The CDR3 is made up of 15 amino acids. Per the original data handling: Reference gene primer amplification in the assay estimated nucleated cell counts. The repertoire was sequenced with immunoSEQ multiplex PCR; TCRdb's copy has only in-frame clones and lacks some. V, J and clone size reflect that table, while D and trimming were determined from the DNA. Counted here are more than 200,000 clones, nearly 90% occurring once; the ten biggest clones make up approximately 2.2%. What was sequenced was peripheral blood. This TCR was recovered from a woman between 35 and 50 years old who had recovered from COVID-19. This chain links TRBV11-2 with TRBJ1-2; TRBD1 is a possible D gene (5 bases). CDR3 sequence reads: CASSLSENGVGGYTF. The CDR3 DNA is TGTGCCAGCAGCTTAAGTGAGAACGGCGTGGGGGGATACACCTTC.